This TCR beta chain came from a study of cytotoxic CD8 clonotypes in ibrutinib-treated CLL. Study-wide context: Sequenced samples delivered averages of around 250,000 productive templates and more than 75,000 productive rearrangements.

The CDR3 has 15 amino acids. V lost 0 bases to trimming and J lost 7 bases; unmatched junction nucleotides: 6. Germline V lookup: CDR1 SEHNR, CDR2 FQNEAQ (reference sequence). Repertoires were generated with immunoSEQ multiplex PCR, while TCRdb's copy carries only in-frame clones and drops some. The sample comprises 160,000 or so clones, 70% to 90% of which are singletons, and approximately 3% rests with the top ten. Frozen PBMC stocks contributed around 1.9 micrograms of genomic DNA to the TCR beta libraries. The chain joins TRBV7-9 to TRBJ1-5, with TRBD1 identical over 7 bases. The source material was PBMCs, sampled at disease progression, from a patient treated with ibrutinib. This clonotype was obtained from a human donor with chronic lymphocytic leukemia. CDR3 loop: CASSLAGGPSQPQHF. For the CDR3, the DNA is TGTGCCAGCAGCTTAGCAGGGGGCCCCAGCCAGCCCCAGCATTTT.